The 2 T cell receptor beta chains reported below all come from one sample, sequenced in a study of T cell responses to AZD1222 COVID-19 vaccine. Generated by immunoSEQ multiplex PCR, the TCRdb table keeps only in-frame clones and is missing some. The sample consists of fewer than 180,000 clones, about 93% of them appearing once. The material sequenced was peripheral blood, taken on day 0 of AZD1222 vaccination. These receptors were obtained from an adult in good health.

The rearrangement uses TRBV10-3 and TRBJ2-1; 10 nucleotides align to TRBD2. CDR3 length equals 21 residues. Germline trimming cut 2 bases from V and 5 bases from J; bases unmatched to any gene: 21. Germline CDR1 and CDR2: ENHRY and SYGVKD. Here the CDR3 reads CAISERRVPSSAGGPHNEQFF. The DNA of the CDR3 is TGTGCCATCAGTGAGAGGCGGGTCCCCTCATCAGCGGGAGGGCCCCACAATGAGCAGTTCTTC.

The chain combines TRBV5-1 with TRBJ2-1; D might be TRBD2 (6 bases). Germline lookup yields CDR1 SGHRS and CDR2 YFSETQ. Trimming removed 4 bases at V and 7 bases at J, with 18 bases between. The CDR3 spans 15 residues. As DNA, the CDR3 is TGCGCCAGCAGCGGGGACGGGGGTATTGATAATGAGCAGTTCTTC. Encoded protein: CASSGDGGIDNEQFF. Looking up the rest from reference TRBV5-1 and TRBJ2-1 gives the full variable domain: KAGVTQTPRYLIKTRGQQVTLSCSPISGHRSVSWYQQTPGQGLQFLFEYFSETQRNKGNFPGRFSGRQFSNSRSEMNVSTLELGDSALYLCASSGDGGIDNEQFFGPGTRLTVL.